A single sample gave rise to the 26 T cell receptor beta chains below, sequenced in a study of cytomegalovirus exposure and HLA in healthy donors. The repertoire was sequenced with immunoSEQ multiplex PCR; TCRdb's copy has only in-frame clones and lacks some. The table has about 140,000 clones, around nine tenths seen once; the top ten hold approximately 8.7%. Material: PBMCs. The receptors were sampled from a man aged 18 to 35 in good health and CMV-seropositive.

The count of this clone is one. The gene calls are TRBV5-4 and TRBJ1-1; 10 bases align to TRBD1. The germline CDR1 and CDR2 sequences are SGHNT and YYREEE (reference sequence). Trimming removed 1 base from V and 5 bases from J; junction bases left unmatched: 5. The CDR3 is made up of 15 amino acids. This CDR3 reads CASSLYDRGRTEAFF. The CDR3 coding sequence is TGTGCCAGCAGCTTGTACGACAGGGGGCGTACTGAAGCTTTCTTT.

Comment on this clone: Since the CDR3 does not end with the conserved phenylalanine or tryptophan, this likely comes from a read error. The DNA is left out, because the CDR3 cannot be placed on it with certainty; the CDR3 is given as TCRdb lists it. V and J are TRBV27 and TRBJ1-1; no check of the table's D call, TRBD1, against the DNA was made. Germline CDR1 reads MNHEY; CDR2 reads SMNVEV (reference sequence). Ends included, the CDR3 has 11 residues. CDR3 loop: CASSLKGHRLE.

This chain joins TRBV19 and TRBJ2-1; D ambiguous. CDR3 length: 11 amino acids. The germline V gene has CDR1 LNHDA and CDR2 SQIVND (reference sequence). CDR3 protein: CASSSYNEQFF. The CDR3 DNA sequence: TGTGCTTCCAGCTCCTACAATGAGCAGTTCTTC.

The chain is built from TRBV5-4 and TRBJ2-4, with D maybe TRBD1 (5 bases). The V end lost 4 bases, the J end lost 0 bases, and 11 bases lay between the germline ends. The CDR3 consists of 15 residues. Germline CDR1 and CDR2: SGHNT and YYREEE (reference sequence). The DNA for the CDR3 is TGTGCCAGCAGCGCGCAGGGATTAGCCAAAAACATTCAGTACTTC. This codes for CASSAQGLAKNIQYF.

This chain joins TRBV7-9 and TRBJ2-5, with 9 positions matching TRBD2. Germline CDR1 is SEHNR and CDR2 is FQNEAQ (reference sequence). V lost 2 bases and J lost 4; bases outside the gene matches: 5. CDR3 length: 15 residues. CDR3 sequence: CASSLWVAGAETQYF. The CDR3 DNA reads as TGTGCCAGCAGCTTATGGGTAGCGGGGGCAGAGACCCAGTACTTC.

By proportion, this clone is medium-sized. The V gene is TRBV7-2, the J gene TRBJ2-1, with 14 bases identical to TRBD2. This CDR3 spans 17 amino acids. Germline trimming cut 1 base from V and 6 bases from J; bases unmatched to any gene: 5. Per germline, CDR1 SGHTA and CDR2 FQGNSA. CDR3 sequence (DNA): TGTGCCAGCAGCTTAGACCAGGGACTAGCGGGGGTCAATGAGCAGTTCTTC. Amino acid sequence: CASSLDQGLAGVNEQFF.

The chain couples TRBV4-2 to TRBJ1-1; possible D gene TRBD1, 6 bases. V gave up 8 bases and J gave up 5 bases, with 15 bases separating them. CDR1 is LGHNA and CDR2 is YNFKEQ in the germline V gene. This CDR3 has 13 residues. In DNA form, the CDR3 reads TGTGCCAGCTGGGGGGGCTTCGGGACTGAAGCTTTCTTT. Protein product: CASWGGFGTEAFF.

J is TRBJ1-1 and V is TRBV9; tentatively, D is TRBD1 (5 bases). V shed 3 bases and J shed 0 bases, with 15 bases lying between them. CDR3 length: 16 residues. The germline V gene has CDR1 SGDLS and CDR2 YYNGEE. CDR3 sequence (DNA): TGTGCCAGCAGCGCCCCCTCGACAGATCTGAACACTGAAGCTTTCTTT. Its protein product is CASSAPSTDLNTEAFF.

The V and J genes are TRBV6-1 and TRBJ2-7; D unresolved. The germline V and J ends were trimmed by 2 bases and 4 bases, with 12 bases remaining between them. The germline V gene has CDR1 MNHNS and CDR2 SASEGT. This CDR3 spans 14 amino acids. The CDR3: CASSEPNTEYEQYF. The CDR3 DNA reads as TGTGCCAGCAGTGAACCTAATACAGAGTACGAGCAGTACTTC.

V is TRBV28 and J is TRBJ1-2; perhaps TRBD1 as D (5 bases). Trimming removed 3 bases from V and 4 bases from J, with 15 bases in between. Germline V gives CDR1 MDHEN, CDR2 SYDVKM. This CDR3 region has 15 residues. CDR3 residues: CASSLKAGGGYGYTF. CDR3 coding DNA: TGTGCCAGCAGTTTGAAGGCAGGCGGGGGCTATGGCTACACCTTC.

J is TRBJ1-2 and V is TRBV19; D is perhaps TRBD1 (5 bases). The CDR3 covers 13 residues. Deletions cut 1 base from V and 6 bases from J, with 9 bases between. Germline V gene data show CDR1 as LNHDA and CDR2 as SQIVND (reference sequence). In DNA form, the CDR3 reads TGTGCCAGTAGTATAGTCGGGGGAGATGGCTACACCTTC. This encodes CASSIVGGDGYTF.

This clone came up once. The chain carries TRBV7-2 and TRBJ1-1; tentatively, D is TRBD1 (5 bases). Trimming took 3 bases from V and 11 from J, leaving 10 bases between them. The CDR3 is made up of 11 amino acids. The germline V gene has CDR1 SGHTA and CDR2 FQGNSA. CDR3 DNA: TGTGCCAGCAGCTTGGGGCCACTGGCTTTCTTT. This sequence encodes CASSLGPLAFF.

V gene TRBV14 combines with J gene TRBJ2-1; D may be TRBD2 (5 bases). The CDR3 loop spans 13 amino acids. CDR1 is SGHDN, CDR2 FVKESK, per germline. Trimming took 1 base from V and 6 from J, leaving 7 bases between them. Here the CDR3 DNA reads TGTGCCAGCAGCCAAGGACTACTCAATGAGCAGTTCTTC. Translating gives CASSQGLLNEQFF.

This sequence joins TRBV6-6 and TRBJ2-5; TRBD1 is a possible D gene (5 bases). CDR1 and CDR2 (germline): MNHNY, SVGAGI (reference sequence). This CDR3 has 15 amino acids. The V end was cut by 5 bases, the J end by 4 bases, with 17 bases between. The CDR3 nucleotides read TGTGCCAGCAGTACTCAGCAGGGTATGGGAGAGACCCAGTACTTC. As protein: CASSTQQGMGETQYF.

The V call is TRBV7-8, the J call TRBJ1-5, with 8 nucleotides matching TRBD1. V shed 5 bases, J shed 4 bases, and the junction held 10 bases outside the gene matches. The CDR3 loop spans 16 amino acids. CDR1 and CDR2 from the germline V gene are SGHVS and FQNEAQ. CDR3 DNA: TGTGCCAGCAGCCATTCAGGGGGCGCGGGTAATCAGCCCCAGCATTTT. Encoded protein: CASSHSGGAGNQPQHF.

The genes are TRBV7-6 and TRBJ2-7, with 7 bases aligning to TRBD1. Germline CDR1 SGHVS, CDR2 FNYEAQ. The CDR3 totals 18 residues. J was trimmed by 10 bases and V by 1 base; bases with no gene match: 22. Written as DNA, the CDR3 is TGTGCCAGCAGCTTAGTTTACAGGGGCCGCTCTATTAGATCTCTTCAGTACTTC. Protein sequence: CASSLVYRGRSIRSLQYF.

CDR3 in DNA: TGTGCCAGCCGTAGGCAGGCTATGAACACTGAAGCTTTCTTT. This encodes CASRRQAMNTEAFF. The chain has TRBV27 and TRBJ1-1; D gene unclear. Trimming took off 8 bases at V and 0 bases at J, with 13 bases between the two ends. The germline gives CDR1 MNHEY, CDR2 SMNVEV (reference sequence). The CDR3 has 14 residues.

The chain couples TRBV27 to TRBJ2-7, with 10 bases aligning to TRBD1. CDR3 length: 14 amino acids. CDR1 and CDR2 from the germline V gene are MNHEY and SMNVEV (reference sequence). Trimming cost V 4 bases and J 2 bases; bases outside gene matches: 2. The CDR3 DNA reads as TGTGCCAGCAGTTCGGACAGGGGGGCCTACGAGCAGTACTTC. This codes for CASSSDRGAYEQYF.

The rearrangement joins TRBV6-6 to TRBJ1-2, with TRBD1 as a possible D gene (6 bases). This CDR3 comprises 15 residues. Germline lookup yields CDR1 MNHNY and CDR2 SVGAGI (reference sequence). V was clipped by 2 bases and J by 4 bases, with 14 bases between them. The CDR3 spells CASSYATGTSYGYTF. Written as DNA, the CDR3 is TGTGCCAGCAGTTACGCCACCGGGACATCCTATGGCTACACCTTC.

The CDR3 reads CPPRKTGTEAFF. CDR3 nucleotide sequence: TGCCCCCCTAGGAAAACCGGGACTGAAGCTTTCTTT. The J gene is TRBJ1-1, the V gene TRBV10-1; D gene uncertain. The CDR3 is made up of 12 amino acids. Germline lookup yields CDR1 WNHNN and CDR2 SYGVQD (reference sequence).

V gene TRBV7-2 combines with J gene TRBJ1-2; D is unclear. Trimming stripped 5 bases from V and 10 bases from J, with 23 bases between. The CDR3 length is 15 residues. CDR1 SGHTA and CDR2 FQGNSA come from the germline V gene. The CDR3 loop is CASSPARVGPEAYTF. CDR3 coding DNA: TGTGCCAGCAGCCCTGCACGGGTTGGTCCAGAAGCCTACACCTTC.

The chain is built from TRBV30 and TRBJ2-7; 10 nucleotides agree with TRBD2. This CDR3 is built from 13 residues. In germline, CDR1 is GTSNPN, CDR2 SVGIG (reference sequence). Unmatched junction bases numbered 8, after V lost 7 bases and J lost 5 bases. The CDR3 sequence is CASTGTSVHEQYF. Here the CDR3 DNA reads TGTGCCTCAACCGGGACTAGCGTGCACGAGCAGTACTTC.

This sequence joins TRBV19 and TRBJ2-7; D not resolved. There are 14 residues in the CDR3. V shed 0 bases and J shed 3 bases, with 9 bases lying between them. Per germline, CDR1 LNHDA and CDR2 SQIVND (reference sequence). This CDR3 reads CASSIDLASYEQYF. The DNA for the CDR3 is TGTGCCAGTAGTATAGATCTGGCTAGCTACGAGCAGTACTTC.

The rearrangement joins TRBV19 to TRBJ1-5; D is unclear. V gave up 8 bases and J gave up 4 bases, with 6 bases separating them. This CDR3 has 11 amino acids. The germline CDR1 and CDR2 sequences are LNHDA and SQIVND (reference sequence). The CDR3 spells CASFMNQPQHF. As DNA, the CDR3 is TGTGCCAGTTTTATGAATCAGCCCCAGCATTTT.

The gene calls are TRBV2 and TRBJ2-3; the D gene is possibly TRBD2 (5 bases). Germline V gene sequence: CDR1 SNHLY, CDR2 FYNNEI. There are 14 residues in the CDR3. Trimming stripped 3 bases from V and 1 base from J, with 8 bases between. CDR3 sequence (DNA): TGTGCCAGCAGTGATCGGGGTCGCACAGATACGCAGTATTTT. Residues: CASSDRGRTDTQYF.

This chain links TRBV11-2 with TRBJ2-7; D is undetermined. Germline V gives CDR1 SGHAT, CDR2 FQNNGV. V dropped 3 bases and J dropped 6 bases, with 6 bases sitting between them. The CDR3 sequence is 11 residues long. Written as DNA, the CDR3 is TGTGCCAGCAGCTTCAGAGGCGAGCAGTACTTC. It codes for CASSFRGEQYF.